This T cell receptor (beta chain) appears in the sequencing data of a study of spatial heterogeneity in lung cancer. Time point: sample taken at primary tumor resection. The input material, whole RNA from tumor, nontumor lung or frozen PBMC, was sequenced unsorted. This clonotype was seen a handful of times. Using its own MiXCR run on the 5' RACE reads, TCRdb lists one record per CDR3 protein. The data hold tens of thousands of distinct CDR3 sequences, with about 3.3% observed a single time. This clonotype was sampled from a female donor with early-stage non-small cell lung cancer. The source material was PBMCs, sampled at surgery.

The CDR3, as DNA: TGCGCCAGCAGCTGGAGCGGACAGGGTGAGGTTCTGTTCTTC. Protein sequence: CASSWSGQGEVLFF. The rearrangement uses TRBV5-1 and TRBJ2-1; 8 positions match TRBD1. The CDR3 has 14 residues. Losses at the gene ends were 3 bases for V and 15 bases for J; bases not matched to a gene: 14. Germline V gene lookup returns CDR1 SGHRS and CDR2 YFSETQ.